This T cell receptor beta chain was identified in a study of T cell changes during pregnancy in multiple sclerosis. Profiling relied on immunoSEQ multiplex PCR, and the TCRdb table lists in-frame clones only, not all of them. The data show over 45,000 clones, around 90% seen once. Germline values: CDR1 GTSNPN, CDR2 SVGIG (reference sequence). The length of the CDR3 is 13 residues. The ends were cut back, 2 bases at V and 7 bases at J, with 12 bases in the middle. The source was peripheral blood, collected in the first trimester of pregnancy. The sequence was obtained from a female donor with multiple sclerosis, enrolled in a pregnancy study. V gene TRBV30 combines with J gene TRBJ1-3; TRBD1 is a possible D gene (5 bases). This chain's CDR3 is CAWSPGDANTIYF. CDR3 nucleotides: TGTGCCTGGAGTCCGGGGGATGCCAACACCATATATTTT.